The next 15 T cell receptor beta chains were all read from a single sample in a study of cytomegalovirus exposure and HLA in healthy donors. The PCR had 60 Vbeta and 13 Jbeta primers. Here immunoSEQ multiplex PCR was the method, and the copy in TCRdb shows in-frame clones only, minus some. The sample contains 110,000 to 150,000 clones, roughly 75% of which appear only once. Sequenced: PBMCs. All receptors derive from a female donor in good health and CMV-seronegative.

The rearrangement uses TRBV19 and TRBJ1-2; D possibly corresponds to TRBD1 (5 bases). The germline V and J ends were trimmed by 2 bases and 2 bases, with 9 bases remaining between them. CDR3 size: 14 residues. CDR1 is LNHDA, CDR2 SQIVND, per germline (reference sequence). CDR3 bases: TGTGCCAGTAGTATATCGAAGGGGAACTATGGCTACACCTTC. Translated, it gives CASSISKGNYGYTF.

The chain has TRBV7-9 and TRBJ2-3; D might be TRBD2 (5 bases). The CDR3 is 12 amino acids. Between the trimmed V and J ends, which lost 6 bases and 3 bases, there was a span of 7 bases. The V gene's germline CDR1 is SEHNR and CDR2 FQNEAQ (reference sequence). The CDR3: CASRTRTDTQYF. The CDR3 DNA reads as TGTGCCAGCAGAACTAGAACAGATACGCAGTATTTT. Combining the CDR3 with reference TRBV7-9 and TRBJ2-3 gives the whole variable domain DTGVSQNPRHKITKRGQNVTFRCDPISEHNRLYWYRQTLGQGPEFLTYFQNEAQLEKSRLLSDRFSAERPKGSFSTLEIQRTEQGDSAMYLCASRTRTDTQYFGPGTRLTVL.

This rearrangement joins TRBV7-3 to TRBJ2-3; tentatively, D is TRBD2 (6 bases). V lost 1 base and J lost 2, with 10 bases in between. The CDR3 has 15 residues. Germline CDR1 is SGHTA and CDR2 is FQGTGA. The CDR3: CASSLSRGTTDTQYF. The CDR3 nucleotides read TGTGCCAGCAGCTTAAGCCGGGGGACCACAGATACGCAGTATTTT. Drawing the rest from reference TRBV7-3 and TRBJ2-3, the complete variable domain is GAGVSQTPSNKVTEKGKYVELRCDPISGHTALYWYRQSLGQGPEFLIYFQGTGAADDSGLPNDRFFAVRPEGSVSTLKIQRTERGDSAVYLCASSLSRGTTDTQYFGPGTRLTVL.

The chain employs TRBV7-6 and TRBJ2-5; tentative D call: TRBD1 (7 bases). V was trimmed by 2 bases and J by 5 bases, leaving 12 bases between them. CDR1 SGHVS and CDR2 FNYEAQ come from the germline V gene. CDR3 length: 14 amino acids. This CDR3 is CASSLSAGGETQYF. The CDR3 bases are TGTGCCAGCAGCTTAAGCGCAGGGGGGGAGACCCAGTACTTC.

The rearrangement links TRBV9 to TRBJ1-2; 9 bases agree with TRBD1. CDR3 size: 18 residues. V shed 3 bases, J shed 3 bases, and the junction held 15 bases outside the gene matches. Germline V gives CDR1 SGDLS, CDR2 YYNGEE. The DNA of the CDR3 is TGTGCCAGCAGCGCCCATACAGGGGGCGACTCGATTCACTATGGCTACACCTTC. It specifies CASSAHTGGDSIHYGYTF.

This sequence joins TRBV9 and TRBJ2-1, with 10 bases matching TRBD2. J lost 0 bases, V lost 4 bases, and 7 bases had no gene match. The CDR3 spans 17 residues. Germline loops: CDR1 SGDLS, CDR2 YYNGEE. The CDR3 spells CASSLPLAGSSYNEQFF. The CDR3 nucleotides read TGTGCCAGCAGCCTACCACTAGCGGGGAGCTCCTACAATGAGCAGTTCTTC.

The chain employs TRBV28 and TRBJ2-5; D ambiguous. TRBJ2-7 explains the end of the DNA better; the J call may be wrong. The CDR3 extends over 13 amino acids. Germline lookup yields CDR1 MDHEN and CDR2 SYDVKM. The CDR3 nucleotides are TGTGCCAGCAGTTCCCAACCCCCCTACGAGCAGTACTTC. Protein sequence: CASSSQPPYEQYF.

The V gene is TRBV6-5, the J gene TRBJ1-2; 9 bases map to TRBD1. V was pared by 6 bases and J by 7 bases, with 9 bases of the junction left unmatched. The CDR3 runs to 14 residues. Germline CDR1 is MNHEY and CDR2 is SVGAGI. This chain's CDR3 is CASSSGQGLGGYTF. CDR3 sequence (DNA): TGTGCCAGCAGCTCCGGACAGGGGTTAGGTGGCTACACCTTC.

This clone was recorded once. The CDR3 spells CASSFQTGPAFF. In nucleotides, the CDR3 is TGTGCCAGCAGTTTTCAAACAGGTCCGGCTTTCTTT. This chain links TRBV27 with TRBJ1-1, with D possibly being TRBD1 (5 bases). Looked up from germline, CDR1 is MNHEY and CDR2 is SMNVEV (reference sequence). CDR3 length equals 12 residues. The V end was cut by 3 bases, the J end by 11 bases, with 13 bases between.

The gene calls are TRBV28 and TRBJ1-1, with TRBD1 identical over 7 bases. This CDR3 is built from 13 residues. Germline lookup yields CDR1 MDHEN and CDR2 SYDVKM. The junction had 6 bases not matched to a gene; V was cut back by 6 bases and J by 5 bases. The CDR3 loop is CASRTGLETEAFF. In DNA, the CDR3 is TGTGCCAGCAGGACAGGGTTGGAAACTGAAGCTTTCTTT.

CDR3: CASSFASSGTANEQFF. The CDR3 coding sequence is TGCGCCAGCAGCTTCGCGTCTAGCGGGACCGCCAATGAGCAGTTCTTC. The rearrangement joins TRBV5-1 to TRBJ2-1; 9 bases match TRBD2. CDR3 size: 16 residues. V shed 2 bases and J 6 bases; nucleotides not matched to a gene: 9. From germline, CDR1 is SGHRS and CDR2 YFSETQ.

This chain uses TRBV28 with TRBJ2-7; maybe TRBD1 (6 bases). CDR3 length: 15 amino acids. CDR1 and CDR2 from the germline V gene are MDHEN and SYDVKM. V was trimmed by 1 base and J by 0 bases, leaving 10 bases between them. CDR3 residues: CASSLSRGASYEQYF. CDR3 bases: TGTGCCAGCAGTTTATCCAGGGGAGCCTCCTACGAGCAGTACTTC.

This sequence joins TRBV7-8 and TRBJ2-5; D not certain. This CDR3 region has 13 residues. Germline V gene lookup returns CDR1 SGHVS and CDR2 FQNEAQ. V lost 5 bases to trimming and J lost 4 bases, with 11 bases between them. The CDR3 DNA sequence: TGTGCCAGCAGCCCCCTTGGCGGAGAGACCCAGTACTTC. It codes for CASSPLGGETQYF.

CDR3 coding DNA: TGTGCCTGGGTAGGGACAGAGTATGGCTACACCTTC. This sequence encodes CAWVGTEYGYTF. J is TRBJ1-2 and V is TRBV30; 7 bases match TRBD1. Trimming took 5 bases from V and 5 from J; bases not matched to a gene: 5. This CDR3 has 12 residues. Germline V CDR1 and CDR2: GTSNPN, SVGIG (reference sequence).

The chain's CDR3 is CASSSQGPSRGYTF. The CDR3 DNA is TGTGCCAGCAGCTCACAGGGTCCCTCCCGAGGCTACACCTTC. The rearrangement joins TRBV5-4 to TRBJ1-2, with a tentative D call TRBD1 (6 bases). Trimming took off 3 bases at V and 8 bases at J, with 17 bases between the two ends. CDR1 and CDR2 from the germline V gene are SGHNT and YYREEE (reference sequence). The CDR3 has 14 residues.